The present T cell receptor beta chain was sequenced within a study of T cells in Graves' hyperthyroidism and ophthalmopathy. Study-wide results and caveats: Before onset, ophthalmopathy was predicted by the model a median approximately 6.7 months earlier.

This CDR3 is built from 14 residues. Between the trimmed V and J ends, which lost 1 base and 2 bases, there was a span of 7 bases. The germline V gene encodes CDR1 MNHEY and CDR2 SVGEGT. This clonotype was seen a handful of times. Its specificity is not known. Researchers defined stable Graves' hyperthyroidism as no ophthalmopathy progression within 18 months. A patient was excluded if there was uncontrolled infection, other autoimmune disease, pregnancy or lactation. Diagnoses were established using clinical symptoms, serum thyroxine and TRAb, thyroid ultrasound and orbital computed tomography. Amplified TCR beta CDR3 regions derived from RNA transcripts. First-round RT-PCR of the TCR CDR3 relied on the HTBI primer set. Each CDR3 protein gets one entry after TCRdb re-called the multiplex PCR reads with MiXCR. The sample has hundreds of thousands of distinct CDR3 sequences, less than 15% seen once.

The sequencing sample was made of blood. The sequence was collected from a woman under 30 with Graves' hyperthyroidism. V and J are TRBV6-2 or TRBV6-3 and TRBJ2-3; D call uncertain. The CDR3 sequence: CASSYYPYTDTQYF. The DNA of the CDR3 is TGTGCCAGCAGTTACTATCCCTACACAGATACGCAGTATTTT.